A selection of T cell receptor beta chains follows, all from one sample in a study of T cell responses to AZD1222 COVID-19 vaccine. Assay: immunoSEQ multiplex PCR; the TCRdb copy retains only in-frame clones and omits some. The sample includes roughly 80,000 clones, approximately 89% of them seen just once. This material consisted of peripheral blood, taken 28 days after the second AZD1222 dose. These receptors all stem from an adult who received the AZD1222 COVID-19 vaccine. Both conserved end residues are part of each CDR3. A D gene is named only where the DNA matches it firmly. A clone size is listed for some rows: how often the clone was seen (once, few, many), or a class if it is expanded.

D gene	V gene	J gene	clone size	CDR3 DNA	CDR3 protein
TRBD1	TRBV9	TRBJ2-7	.	TGTGCCAGCAGCGTCGGGACAGGACCCTACGAGCAGTACTTC	CASSVGTGPYEQYF
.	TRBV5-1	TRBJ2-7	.	TGCGCCAGCAGCTTGGTACAGGGATTTGGTGAGCAGTACTTC	CASSLVQGFGEQYF
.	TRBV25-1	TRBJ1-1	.	TGTGCCAGCAGTGCTCCGGGACGGATAAATGAAGCTTTCTTT	CASSAPGRINEAFF
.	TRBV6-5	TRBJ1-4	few	TGTGCCAGCATACCCCCGGACGGTGAAAAACTGTTTTTT	CASIPPDGEKLFF
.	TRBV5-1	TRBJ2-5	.	TGCGCCAGCAGCTTGGACGGCAGTTGGCAAGAGACCCAGTACTTC	CASSLDGSWQETQYF
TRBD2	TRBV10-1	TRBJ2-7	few	TGCGCCAGCAGTGTATGTGGAGGAGCGGGAGGTAACGAGCAGTACTTC	CASSVCGGAGGNEQYF
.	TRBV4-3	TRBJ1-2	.	TGCGCCAGCAGCCAAGATACCGGGGGCGCCTGGTATGGCTACACCTTC	CASSQDTGGAWYGYTF
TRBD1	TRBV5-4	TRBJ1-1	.	TGTGCCAGCAGCCTTAACAGGGGAGCAACTGAAGCTTTCTTT	CASSLNRGATEAFF
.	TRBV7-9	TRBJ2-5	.	TGTGCCAGCAGCCTCGGACTTCTAAAGACCCAGTACTTC	CASSLGLLKTQYF
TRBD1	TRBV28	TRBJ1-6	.	TGTGCCAGCAGGGGATGGGACAGGGAATCACCCCTCCACTTT	CASRGWDRESPLHF
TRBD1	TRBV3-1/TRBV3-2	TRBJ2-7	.	TGTGCCAGCAGCATTCGAGGGGGCCCCGACTACGAGCAGTACTTC	CASSIRGGPDYEQYF
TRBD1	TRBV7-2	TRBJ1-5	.	TGTGCCAGCAGCTTAGTAGGACAGGGGGCCGTAGAGCCCCAGCATTTT	CASSLVGQGAVEPQHF
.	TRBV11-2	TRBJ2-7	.	TGTGCCAGCAGCTTGGGGACTGGCTACGAGCAGTACTTC	CASSLGTGYEQYF
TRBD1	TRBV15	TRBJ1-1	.	TGTGCCACCAGCCCCCCCCCGACAGGGTTGACTGAAGCTTTCTTT	CATSPPPTGLTEAFF
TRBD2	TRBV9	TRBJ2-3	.	TGTGCCAGCAGCACGGGACTAGCGGGGGCAGATACGCAGTATTTT	CASSTGLAGADTQYF
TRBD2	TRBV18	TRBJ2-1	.	TGTGCCAGCTCACCACCGACTAGCGGATTCGGTGAGCAGTTCTTC	CASSPPTSGFGEQFF
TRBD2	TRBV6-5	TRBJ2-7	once	TGTGCCAGCAAACCACGGGCTAGCGGGAGCTACGAGCAGTACTTC	CASKPRASGSYEQYF
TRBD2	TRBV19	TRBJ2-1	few	TGTGCCAGTAGTATTCTTAGCGGGAGCCACAATGAGCAGTTCTTC	CASSILSGSHNEQFF
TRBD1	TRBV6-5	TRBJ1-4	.	TGTGCCAGCAGTTACAGGACAGGGCTTAATGAAAAACTGTTTTTT	CASSYRTGLNEKLFF
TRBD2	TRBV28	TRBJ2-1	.	TGTGCCAGCAGTCGTAGCGGGGTCAGCTCCTACAATGAGCAGTTCTTC	CASSRSGVSSYNEQFF
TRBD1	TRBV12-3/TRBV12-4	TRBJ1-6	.	TGTGCCAGCAAAGCAGGGGGCATTTCACCCCTCCACTTT	CASKAGGISPLHF
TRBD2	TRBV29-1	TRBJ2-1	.	TGCAGCGTAGCCGGGACTAGCGTCTACAATGAGCAGTTCTTC	CSVAGTSVYNEQFF
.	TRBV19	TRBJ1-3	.	TGTGCCAGTAGTGTGGACAGAAGAAACACCATATATTTT	CASSVDRRNTIYF
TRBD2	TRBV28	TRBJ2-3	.	TGTGCCAGCAGACCAATAGCGGGAGTGGCAGATACGCAGTATTTT	CASRPIAGVADTQYF
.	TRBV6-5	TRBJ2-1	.	TGTGCCAGCAGTTACTCGTCCAAAAATGAGCAGTTCTTC	CASSYSSKNEQFF
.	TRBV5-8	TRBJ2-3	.	TGTGCCAGCAGCCCTGACAGAGATACGCAGTATTTT	CASSPDRDTQYF
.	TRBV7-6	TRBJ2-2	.	TGTGCCTGTCAGCGGGTCGCGAACACCGGGGAGCTGTTTTTT	CACQRVANTGELFF